The T cell receptor (beta chain) under discussion was sequenced for a study of Graves' ophthalmopathy and Graves' hyperthyroidism. Study results and limitations: In blood appeared most of the expanded thyroid clonotypes whose frequency exceeded 0.001. Sensitivity reached approximately 89% and specificity roughly 81% for a 13-signature model separating ophthalmopathy from stable hyperthyroidism.

Being free of ophthalmopathy for 18 months of follow-up defined stable hyperthyroidism. The PBMCs used were ones drawn from 10 ml of fresh peripheral blood. This clonotype was seen repeatedly, ten times or more. Its antigen is undetermined. The V end was cut by 6 bases, the J end by 7 bases, with 10 bases between. This CDR3 region has 13 residues. Amplifying from RNA transcripts, the study obtained TCR beta CDR3 regions. Second-round multiplex PCR came after first-round RT-PCR with HTBI primers. TCRdb itself ran the multiplex PCR reads through MiXCR, one entry per CDR3 protein. The sample comprises about 620,000 distinct CDR3 sequences, roughly 20% of which are singletons, and approximately 7.7% rests with the top ten.

Sequencing was carried out using peripheral blood. This chain joins TRBV12-3 or TRBV12-4 and TRBJ1-6; D not certain. This receptor was taken from a woman between 18 and 29 years old with stable Graves' hyperthyroidism. Some clones in this sample may be carry-over from other donors' samples. In DNA, the CDR3 is TGTGCCAGCAGCGAGACGGAGAATTCACCCCTCCACTTT. Its translation is CASSETENSPLHF.